Given below is one T cell receptor beta chain in context. The antigen remains unidentified. This entry belongs to a study of regulatory T cells in long-lasting Graves disease. Overall study findings and caveats: Samples came from peripheral blood alone, without thyroid tissue.

Libraries of TCR beta came from iRepertoire HTBI primers plus Arm-PCR of CDR3 regions. In the study's own analysis: Sample data revealed about 60 TRBV and 14 TRBJ segments. Using its own MiXCR run on the multiplex PCR reads, TCRdb lists one record per CDR3 protein. These V and J calls derive from TCRdb rather than the authors' analysis. The sample yields approximately 290,000 distinct CDR3 sequences, roughly a fifth seen once. This CDR3 comprises 20 residues. With V trimmed by 2 bases and J by 0 bases, 9 bases remained unmatched. CDR1 and CDR2 from the germline V gene are SEHNR and FQNEAQ (reference sequence). Time point meaning: persistent/refractory GD, antithyroid drugs over 5 years with positive TRAb. There was RNA extracted from PBMCs, and the TCR library was made from it. Each of the patients was recruited from an endocrinology department situated in Xi'an, China.

V gene TRBV7-9 combines with J gene TRBJ2-2; 13 bases are shared with TRBD2. The sample consisted of peripheral blood mononuclear cells (PBMCs), taken when the disease was refractory, from a patient treated with antithyroid drugs. The source of this sequence is a female donor with Graves disease. The CDR3, as DNA: TGTGCCAGCAGCTTACAGGGACTAGCGGGAAGTCGTGCGAACACCGGGGAGCTGTTTTTT. This sequence encodes CASSLQGLAGSRANTGELFF.